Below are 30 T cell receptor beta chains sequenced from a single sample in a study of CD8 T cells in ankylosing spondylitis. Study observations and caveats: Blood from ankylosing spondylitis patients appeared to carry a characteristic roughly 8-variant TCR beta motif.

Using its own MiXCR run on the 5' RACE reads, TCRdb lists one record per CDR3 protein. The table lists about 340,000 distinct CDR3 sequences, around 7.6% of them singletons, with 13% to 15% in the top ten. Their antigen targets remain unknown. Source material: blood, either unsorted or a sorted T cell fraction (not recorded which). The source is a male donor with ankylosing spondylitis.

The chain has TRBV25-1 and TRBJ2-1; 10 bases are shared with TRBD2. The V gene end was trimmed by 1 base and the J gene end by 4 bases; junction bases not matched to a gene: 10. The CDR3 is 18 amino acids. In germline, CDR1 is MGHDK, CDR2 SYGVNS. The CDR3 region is CASSEFGQREGRYNEQFF. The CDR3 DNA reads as TGTGCCAGCAGTGAATTTGGGCAGCGGGAGGGCCGGTACAATGAGCAGTTCTTC.

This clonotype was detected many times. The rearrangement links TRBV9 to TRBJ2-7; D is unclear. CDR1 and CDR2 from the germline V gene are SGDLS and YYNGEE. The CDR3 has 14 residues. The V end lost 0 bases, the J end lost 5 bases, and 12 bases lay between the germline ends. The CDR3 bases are TGTGCCAGCAGCGTAGACCCGGCCCTCGACGAGCAGTACTTC. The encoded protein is CASSVDPALDEQYF.

The CDR3 region is CASSPGGGAGLSSYEQYF. DNA of the CDR3: TGTGCCAGCAGCCCCGGGGGAGGGGCCGGACTTAGCTCCTACGAGCAGTACTTC. The gene calls are TRBV27 and TRBJ2-7; 7 nucleotides align to TRBD2. Trimming removed 6 bases from V and 0 bases from J; junction bases left unmatched: 17. Germline CDR1 MNHEY, CDR2 SMNVEV (reference sequence). This CDR3 spans 18 amino acids.

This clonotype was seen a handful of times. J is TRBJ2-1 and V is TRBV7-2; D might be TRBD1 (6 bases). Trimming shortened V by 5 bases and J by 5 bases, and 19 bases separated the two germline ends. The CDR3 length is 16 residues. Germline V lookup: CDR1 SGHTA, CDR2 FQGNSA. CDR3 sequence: CASSIRTAWINNEQFF. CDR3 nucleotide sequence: TGTGCCAGCAGCATACGGACAGCCTGGATAAACAATGAGCAGTTCTTC.

DNA for the CDR3: TGTGCCAGCAGCTTGGAGACAGGACCGCTTTCACCCCTCCACTTT. Translated: CASSLETGPLSPLHF. The rearrangement joins TRBV7-2 to TRBJ1-6; tentatively, D is TRBD1 (6 bases). This CDR3 has 15 amino acids. In germline, CDR1 is SGHTA, CDR2 FQGNSA. The germline V and J ends were trimmed by 3 bases and 9 bases, with 15 bases remaining between them.

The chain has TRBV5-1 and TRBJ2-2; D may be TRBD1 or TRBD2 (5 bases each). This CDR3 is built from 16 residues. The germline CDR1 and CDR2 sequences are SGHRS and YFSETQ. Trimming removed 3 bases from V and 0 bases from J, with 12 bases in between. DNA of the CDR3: TGCGCCAGCAGCTATACCGGGACGGCGAACACCGGGGAGCTGTTTTTT. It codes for CASSYTGTANTGELFF.

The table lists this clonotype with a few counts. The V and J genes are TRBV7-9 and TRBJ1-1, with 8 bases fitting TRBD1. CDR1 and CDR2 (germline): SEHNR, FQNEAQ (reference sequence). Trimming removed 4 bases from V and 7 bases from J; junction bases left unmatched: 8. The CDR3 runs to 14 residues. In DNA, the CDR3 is TGTGCCAGCAGCTCGACAGGGGTTAAGAATGAAGCTTTCTTT. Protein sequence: CASSSTGVKNEAFF.

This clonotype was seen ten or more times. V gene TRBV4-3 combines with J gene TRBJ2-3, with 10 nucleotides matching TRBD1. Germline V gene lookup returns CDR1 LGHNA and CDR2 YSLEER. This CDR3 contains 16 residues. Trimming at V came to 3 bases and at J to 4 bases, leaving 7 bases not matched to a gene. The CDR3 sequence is CASSHSPGQGSDTQYF. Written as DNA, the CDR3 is TGCGCCAGCAGCCACTCACCGGGACAGGGGTCAGATACGCAGTATTTT.

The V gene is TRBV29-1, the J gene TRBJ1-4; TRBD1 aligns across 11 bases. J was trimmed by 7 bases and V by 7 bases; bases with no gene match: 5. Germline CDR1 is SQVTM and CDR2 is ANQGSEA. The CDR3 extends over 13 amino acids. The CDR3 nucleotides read TGCAGCGCTGGACAGGGGGCCAGTGAAAAACTGTTTTTT. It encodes CSAGQGASEKLFF.

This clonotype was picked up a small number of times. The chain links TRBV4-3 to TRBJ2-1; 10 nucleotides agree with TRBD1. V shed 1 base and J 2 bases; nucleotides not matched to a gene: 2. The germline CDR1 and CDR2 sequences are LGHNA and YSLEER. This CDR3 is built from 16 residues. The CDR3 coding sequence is TGCGCCAGCAGCCAAGGGGGGACAGGGGCCTACAATGAGCAGTTCTTC. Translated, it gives CASSQGGTGAYNEQFF.

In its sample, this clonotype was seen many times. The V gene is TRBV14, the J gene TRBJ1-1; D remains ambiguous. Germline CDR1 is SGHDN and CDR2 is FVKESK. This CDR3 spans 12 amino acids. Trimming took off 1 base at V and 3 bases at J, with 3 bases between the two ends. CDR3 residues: CASSQGYTEAFF. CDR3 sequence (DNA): TGTGCCAGCAGCCAAGGCTACACTGAAGCTTTCTTT.

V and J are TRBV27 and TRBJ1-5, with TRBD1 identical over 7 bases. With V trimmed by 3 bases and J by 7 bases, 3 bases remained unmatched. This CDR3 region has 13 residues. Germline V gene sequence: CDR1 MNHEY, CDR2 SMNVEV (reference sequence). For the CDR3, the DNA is TGTGCCAGCAGTTTCCAGGGGGACCAGCCCCAGCATTTT. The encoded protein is CASSFQGDQPQHF.

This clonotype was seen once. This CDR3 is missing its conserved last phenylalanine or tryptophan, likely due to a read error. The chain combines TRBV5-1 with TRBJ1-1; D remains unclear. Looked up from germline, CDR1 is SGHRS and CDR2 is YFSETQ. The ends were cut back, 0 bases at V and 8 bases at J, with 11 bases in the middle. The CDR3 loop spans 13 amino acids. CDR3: CASSLAAGSEAFS. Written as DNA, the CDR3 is TGCGCCAGCAGCTTGGCCGCGGGGAGCGAAGCTTTCTCT.

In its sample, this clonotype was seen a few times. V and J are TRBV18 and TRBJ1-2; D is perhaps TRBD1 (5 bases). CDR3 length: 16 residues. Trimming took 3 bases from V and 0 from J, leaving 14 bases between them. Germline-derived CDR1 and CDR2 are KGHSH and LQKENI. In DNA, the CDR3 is TGTGCCAGCTCACCCCAGGGTACGGCTCCTAACTATGGCTACACCTTC. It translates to CASSPQGTAPNYGYTF.

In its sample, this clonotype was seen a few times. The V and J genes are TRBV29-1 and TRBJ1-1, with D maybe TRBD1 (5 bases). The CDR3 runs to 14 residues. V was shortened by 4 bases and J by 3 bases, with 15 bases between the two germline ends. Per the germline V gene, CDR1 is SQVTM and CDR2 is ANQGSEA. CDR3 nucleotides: TGCAGCGTTGGGGGCGGGGGAGAGGACACTGAAGCTTTCTTT. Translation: CSVGGGGEDTEAFF. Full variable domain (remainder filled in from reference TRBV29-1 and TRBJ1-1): SAVISQKPSRDICQRGTSLTIQCQVDSQVTMMFWYRQQPGQSLTLIATANQGSEATYESGFVIDKFPISRPNLTFSTLTVSNMSPEDSSIYLCSVGGGGEDTEAFFGQGTRLTVV.

CDR3 region: CATSNGLNSPLHF. In DNA, the CDR3 is TGTGCCACCAGTAACGGTCTAAATTCACCCCTCCACTTT. The genes are TRBV15 and TRBJ1-6, with D hard to call. V lost 6 bases, J lost 7 bases, and 10 bases lay in between. Looked up from germline, CDR1 is LNHNV and CDR2 is YYDKDF (reference sequence). The CDR3 runs 13 residues.

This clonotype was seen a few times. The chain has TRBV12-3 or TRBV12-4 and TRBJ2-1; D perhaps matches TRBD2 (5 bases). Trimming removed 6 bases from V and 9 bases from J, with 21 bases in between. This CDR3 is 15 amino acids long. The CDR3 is CASSPSRTLFGEQFF. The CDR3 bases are TGTGCCAGCAGCCCTTCCAGGACTTTATTCGGTGAGCAGTTCTTC.

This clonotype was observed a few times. The CDR3, as DNA: TGTGCCACCATGATGTTCGGGGAGGGCCCTCGGAATGAGCAGTTCTTC. Protein sequence: CATMMFGEGPRNEQFF. The chain uses TRBV15 and TRBJ2-1; 7 bases line up with TRBD2. Germline CDR1 reads LNHNV; CDR2 reads YYDKDF (reference sequence). The CDR3 covers 16 residues. With V trimmed by 7 bases and J by 7 bases, 16 bases remained unmatched. The full variable domain, with the rest looked up from reference TRBV15 and TRBJ2-1, is DAMVIQNPRYQVTQFGKPVTLSCSQTLNHNVMYWYQQKSSQAPKLLFHYYDKDFNNEADTPDNFQSRRPNTSFCFLDIRSPGLGDTAMYLCATMMFGEGPRNEQFFGPGTRLTVL.

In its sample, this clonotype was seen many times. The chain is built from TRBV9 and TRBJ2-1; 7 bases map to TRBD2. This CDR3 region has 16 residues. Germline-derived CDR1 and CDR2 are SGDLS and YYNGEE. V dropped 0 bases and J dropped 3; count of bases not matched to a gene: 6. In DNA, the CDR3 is TGTGCCAGCAGCGTAGGGGGCGGGGGTTACTACAATGAGCAGTTCTTC. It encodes CASSVGGGGYYNEQFF. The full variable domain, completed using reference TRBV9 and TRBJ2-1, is DSGVTQTPKHLITATGQRVTLRCSPRSGDLSVYWYQQSLDQGLQFLIQYYNGEERAKGNILERFSAQQFPDLHSELNLSSLELGDSALYFCASSVGGGGYYNEQFFGPGTRLTVL.

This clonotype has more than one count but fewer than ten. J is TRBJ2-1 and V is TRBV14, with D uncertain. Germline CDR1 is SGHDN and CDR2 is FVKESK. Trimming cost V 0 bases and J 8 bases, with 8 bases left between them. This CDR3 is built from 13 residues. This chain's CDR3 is CASSQDPADEQFF. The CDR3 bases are TGTGCCAGCAGCCAAGATCCGGCAGATGAGCAGTTCTTC.

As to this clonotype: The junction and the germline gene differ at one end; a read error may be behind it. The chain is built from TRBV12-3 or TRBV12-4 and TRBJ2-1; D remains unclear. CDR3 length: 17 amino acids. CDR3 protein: CGSSRPLGQSSYNEQFF. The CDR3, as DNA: TGTGGCAGCAGCCGACCCCTTGGCCAGAGCTCCTACAATGAGCAGTTCTTC.

The CDR3 reads CASSQDAGTGYYNEQFF. In DNA form, the CDR3 reads TGCGCCAGCAGCCAGGACGCCGGGACAGGCTACTACAATGAGCAGTTCTTC. The chain recombines TRBV4-3 with TRBJ2-1, with TRBD1 matching over 8 bases. Unmatched junction bases numbered 10, after V lost 3 bases and J lost 3 bases. The CDR3 has 17 residues. Germline V gene data show CDR1 as LGHNA and CDR2 as YSLEER.

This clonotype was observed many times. Here the CDR3 reads CASSFHGSDEQFF. The CDR3 DNA reads TGTGCCAGCAGTTTTCACGGGTCCGATGAGCAGTTCTTC. The rearrangement uses TRBV12-3 or TRBV12-4 and TRBJ2-1; D is undetermined. This CDR3 is built from 13 residues. V was shortened by 3 bases and J by 8 bases, with 11 bases between the two germline ends.

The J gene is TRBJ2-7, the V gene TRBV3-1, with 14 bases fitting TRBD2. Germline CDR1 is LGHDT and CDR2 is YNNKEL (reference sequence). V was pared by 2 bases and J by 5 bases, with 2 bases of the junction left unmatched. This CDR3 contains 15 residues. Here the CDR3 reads CASSQTGLAGDEQYF. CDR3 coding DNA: TGTGCCAGCAGCCAAACGGGACTAGCGGGAGACGAGCAGTACTTC.

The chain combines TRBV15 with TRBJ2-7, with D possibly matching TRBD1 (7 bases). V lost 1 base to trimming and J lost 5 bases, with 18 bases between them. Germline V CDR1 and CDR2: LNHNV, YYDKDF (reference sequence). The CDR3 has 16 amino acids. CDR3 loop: CATSRGRGQTYNEQYF. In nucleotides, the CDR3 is TGTGCCACCAGCAGAGGGAGGGGACAGACCTACAACGAGCAGTACTTC.

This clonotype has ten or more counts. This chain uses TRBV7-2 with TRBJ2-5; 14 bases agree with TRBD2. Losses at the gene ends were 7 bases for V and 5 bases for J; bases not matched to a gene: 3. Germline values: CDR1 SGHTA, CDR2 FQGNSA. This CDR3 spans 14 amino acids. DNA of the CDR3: TGTGCCAGCACCGGGACTAGCGGGAGTGAGACCCAGTACTTC. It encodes CASTGTSGSETQYF.

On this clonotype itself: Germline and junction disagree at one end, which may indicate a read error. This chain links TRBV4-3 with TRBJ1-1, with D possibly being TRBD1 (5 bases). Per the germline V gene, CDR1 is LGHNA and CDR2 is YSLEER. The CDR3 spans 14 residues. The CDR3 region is CTSSQDRGNTEAFF. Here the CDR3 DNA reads TGCACCAGCAGCCAAGATAGGGGGAACACTGAAGCTTTCTTT.

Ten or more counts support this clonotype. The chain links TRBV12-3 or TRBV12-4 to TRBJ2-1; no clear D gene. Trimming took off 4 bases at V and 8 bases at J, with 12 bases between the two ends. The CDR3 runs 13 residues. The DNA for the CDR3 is TGTGCCAGCAGTTCACACAACGACTATGAGCAGTTCTTC. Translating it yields CASSSHNDYEQFF.

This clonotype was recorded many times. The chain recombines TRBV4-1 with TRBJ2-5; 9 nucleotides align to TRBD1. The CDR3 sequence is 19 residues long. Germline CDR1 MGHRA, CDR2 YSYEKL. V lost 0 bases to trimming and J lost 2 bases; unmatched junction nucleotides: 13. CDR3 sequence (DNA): TGCGCCAGCAGCCAAGACTCCCTAGGGCCCGGACAGGGGCAAGAGACCCAGTACTTC. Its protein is CASSQDSLGPGQGQETQYF.

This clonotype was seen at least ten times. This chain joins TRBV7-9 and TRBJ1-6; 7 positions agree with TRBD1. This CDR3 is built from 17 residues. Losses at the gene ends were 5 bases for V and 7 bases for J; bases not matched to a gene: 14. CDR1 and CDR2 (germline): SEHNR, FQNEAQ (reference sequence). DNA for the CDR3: TGTGCCAGCAGCCAAACCCCCGGGACAGCCTTAAATTCACCCCTCCACTTT. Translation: CASSQTPGTALNSPLHF.